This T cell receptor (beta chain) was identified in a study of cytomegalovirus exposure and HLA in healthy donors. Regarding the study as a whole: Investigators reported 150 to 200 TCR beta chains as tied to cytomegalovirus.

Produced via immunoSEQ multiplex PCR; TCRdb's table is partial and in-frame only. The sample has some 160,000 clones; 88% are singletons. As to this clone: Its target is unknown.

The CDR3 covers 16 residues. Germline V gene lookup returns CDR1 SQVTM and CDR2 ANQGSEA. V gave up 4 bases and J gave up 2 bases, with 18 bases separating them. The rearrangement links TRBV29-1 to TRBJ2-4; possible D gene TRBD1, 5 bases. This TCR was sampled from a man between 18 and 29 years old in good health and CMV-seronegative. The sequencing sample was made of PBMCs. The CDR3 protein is CSVADVGRRTKNIQYF. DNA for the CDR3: TGCAGCGTTGCTGATGTGGGGCGTCGAACCAAAAACATTCAGTACTTC.